This TCR beta chain was profiled in a study of blood T cell repertoires in COVID-19. Study at large: Samples taken during acute and convalescent COVID-19 were collected in the United States, Italy and Spain. Sources were T cells, B-cell-depleted T cells, or PBMCs; the material itself was cDNA or gDNA.

Germline loops: CDR1 SGHDN, CDR2 FVKESK. The CDR3 has 14 amino acids. Germline trimming cut 4 bases from V and 7 bases from J; bases unmatched to any gene: 6. This study enrolled people aged about 18 to 100 from approximately 24 US geographic areas. In the original processing: Reference gene primer amplification yielded estimated nucleated cell counts. Only in-frame clones appear in the TCRdb table, and some are missing; sequencing was by immunoSEQ multiplex PCR. D and trimming come from the DNA, and the V and J calls and clone size come from that table. The table has under 250,000 clones, about 87% seen once.

The rearrangement uses TRBV14 and TRBJ2-1; 8 bases are shared with TRBD2. Sequences were obtained from PBMCs or T cells enriched from blood (not recorded which). The sequence was obtained from a woman in her 40s who had been exposed to COVID-19. CDR3 sequence (DNA): TGTGCCAGCAGCCTTGCGGGAGGCCTTAATGAGCAGTTCTTC. This encodes CASSLAGGLNEQFF.